A selection of T cell receptor beta chains follows, all from one sample in a study of regulatory T cells in long-lasting Graves disease. From the multiplex PCR reads, TCRdb called clonotypes with MiXCR, one entry per CDR3 protein. This sample has a few hundred thousand distinct CDR3 sequences, with 20% to 25% found just once. Material: peripheral blood mononuclear cells (PBMCs), obtained when the disease was refractory, from a patient treated with antithyroid drugs. These receptors were taken from a female donor with Graves disease. Both conserved end residues are part of each CDR3. Fields, in order: V gene, J gene, D gene, clone size, CDR3 DNA, CDR3 protein. A D gene is named only where the DNA matches it firmly. Only part of the rows carry a size: once, few, many, or a class if the clone is expanded.

TRBV6-5	TRBJ1-5	TRBD1	.	TGTGCCAGCAGTTACTTGGCAGGGGGCGATCAGCCCCAGCATTTT	CASSYLAGGDQPQHF
TRBV20-1	TRBJ1-1	TRBD1	.	TGCAGTGCTAGAGGCCAGGGGGCACAAACTGAAGCTTTCTTT	CSARGQGAQTEAFF
TRBV20-1	TRBJ2-5	TRBD2	many	TGCAGTGCTAGGGCTGTACTAGCGGGGGAGGAGACCCAGTACTTC	CSARAVLAGEETQYF
TRBV4-3	TRBJ1-2	.	.	TGCGCCAGCAGCCAAGATTGGACCCGGGACCAACTACCCCTAAACTATGGCTACACCTTC	CASSQDWTRDQLPLNYGYTF
TRBV5-1	TRBJ1-1	TRBD1	.	TGCGCCAGCAGCGAGGCCGACAGGGAACTCACTGAAGCTTTCTTT	CASSEADRELTEAFF
TRBV20-1	TRBJ2-5	.	few	TGCAGTGCTAGAGATCCGGCAGGTCGGGTCCGACAACAAGAGACCCAGTACTTC	CSARDPAGRVRQQETQYF
TRBV24-1	TRBJ2-5	.	.	TGTGCCACCAGTGATCCACGACAGGTACAAGAGACCCAGTACTTC	CATSDPRQVQETQYF
TRBV4-3	TRBJ1-2	.	.	TGCGCCAGCAGCCAAGATTGGGATTTGAATTTTCGAGGCGGCTACACCTTC	CASSQDWDLNFRGGYTF
TRBV20-1	TRBJ1-5	.	few	TGCAGTGCTAGAGGTTCGTCGGGGTTTAGCAATCAGCCCCAGCATTTT	CSARGSSGFSNQPQHF
TRBV7-9	TRBJ2-4	.	.	TGTGCCAGCAGCTTTCAGGATTACAGAACTCAGTACTTC	CASSFQDYRTQYF
TRBV20-1	TRBJ1-3	.	.	TGCAGTGCTAGGCACGCGACGAACTCTGGAAACACCATATATTTT	CSARHATNSGNTIYF
TRBV12-3/TRBV12-4	TRBJ1-4	.	many	TGTGCCAGCAGGAACCTACCGCCAGGGCCTAATGAAAAACTGTTTTTT	CASRNLPPGPNEKLFF
TRBV20-1	TRBJ2-5	.	.	TGCAGTGCTAGTCACGGGGAGACCCAGTACTTC	CSASHGETQYF
TRBV19	TRBJ1-1	.	.	TGTGCCAGTAGTATTCGGCGCAGGGGTGAAGCTTTCTTT	CASSIRRRGEAFF
TRBV9	TRBJ2-7	.	few	TGTGCCAGCAGCGTAGAACCAGGACCCTACGAGCAGTACTTC	CASSVEPGPYEQYF
TRBV15	TRBJ1-1	.	many	TGTGCCACCGTTGGACCGGTCGACACTGAAGCTTTCTTT	CATVGPVDTEAFF
TRBV20-1	TRBJ1-1	.	many	TGCAGTGCTAGAGGCGACAGGTACACTGAAGCTTTCTTT	CSARGDRYTEAFF
TRBV3-1	TRBJ2-2	TRBD2	.	TGTGCCAGCTATCAGGCGGGAGGGAACGGGGAGCTGTTTTTT	CASYQAGGNGELFF
TRBV3-1	TRBJ1-2	TRBD1	many	TGTGCCAGCAACCGACAGGGGGATGGCTACACCTTC	CASNRQGDGYTF
TRBV29-1	TRBJ1-5	.	.	TGCAGCGTCACAGGGATTGGAGGCAATCAGCCCCAGCATTTT	CSVTGIGGNQPQHF
TRBV5-1	TRBJ1-2	.	many	TGCGCCAGCAGCTTCGGCTCGAACTATGGCTACACCTTC	CASSFGSNYGYTF
TRBV20-1	TRBJ2-5	TRBD2	many	TGCAGTGCTAGAAGCCTCCGCGGGAGTCAAGAGACCCAGTACTTC	CSARSLRGSQETQYF
TRBV27	TRBJ2-2	.	.	TGTGCCAGCAGTGGTTTGGACACCGGGGAGCTGTTTTTT	CASSGLDTGELFF
TRBV20-1	TRBJ1-1	.	.	TGCAGTGCGAGGGACGGACGACCGAACACTGAAGCTTTCTTT	CSARDGRPNTEAFF
TRBV6-1	TRBJ2-7	.	.	TGTGCCAGCAGTCAACCCCATACCCAATACGAGCAGTACTTC	CASSQPHTQYEQYF
TRBV9	TRBJ2-7	.	.	TGTGCCAGCAGCGTATCGGACAATGGGTTTTACGAGCAGTACTTC	CASSVSDNGFYEQYF
TRBV7-3	TRBJ2-5	TRBD2	many	TGTGCCAGCAGCCCCCGGACTAGCGGGCTTGCACAAGAGACCCAGTACTTC	CASSPRTSGLAQETQYF
TRBV9	TRBJ2-1	TRBD2	.	TGTGCCAGCAGCGTACCGGGACTAGCGGGATACAATGAGCAGTTCTTC	CASSVPGLAGYNEQFF
TRBV28	TRBJ1-1	.	many	TGTGCCACCCTGATAGACACTGAAGCTTTCTTT	CATLIDTEAFF
TRBV2	TRBJ2-7	.	many	TGTGCCAGCATGGGGGCTAGCGTGAACTACGAGCAGTACTTC	CASMGASVNYEQYF
TRBV4-3	TRBJ2-7	.	once	TGCGCCAGCAGCCAAGAGTTGGCTAGTACTTACGAGCAGTACTTC	CASSQELASTYEQYF
TRBV6-5	TRBJ2-4	.	many	TGTGCCAGCAGTTACGGAACCGAAGCGGGACACCAGTACTTC	CASSYGTEAGHQYF
TRBV20-1	TRBJ2-5	.	many	TGCAGTGCTAGGACGGGAGTTAGGGAGACCCAGTACTTC	CSARTGVRETQYF
TRBV6-2/TRBV6-3	TRBJ2-7	.	.	TGTGCCGGCAGGGCTTTCGCAGGGACCTACGAGCAGTACTTC	CAGRAFAGTYEQYF
TRBV28	TRBJ1-6	.	many	TGTGCCAGCAGTTCCTCAGATTCACCCCTCCACTTT	CASSSSDSPLHF
TRBV3-1	TRBJ1-2	TRBD1	few	TGTGCCAGCAGCCAAAGGCCGGGACAGGGGAGCTATGGCTACACCTTC	CASSQRPGQGSYGYTF
TRBV12-3/TRBV12-4	TRBJ1-3	.	few	TGTGCCAGCACGGCCGAACGAGCAAACACCATATATTTT	CASTAERANTIYF
TRBV4-3	TRBJ2-7	TRBD1	.	TGCGCCAGCAGCCAAGATCGGGACAGCATCGAGCAGTACTTC	CASSQDRDSIEQYF
TRBV7-2	TRBJ2-7	TRBD2	few	TGTGCCAGCAGCCGGGAGCGGGAGGTCTACGAGCAGTACTTC	CASSREREVYEQYF
TRBV20-1	TRBJ1-2	TRBD1	.	TGCAGTGCTAGGGGGGGACAGGCAGAGGCCTCCTATGGCTACACCTTC	CSARGGQAEASYGYTF
TRBV28	TRBJ2-2	.	.	TGTGCCAGCAGTTTCGGTGTGGCCGCCGGGGAGCTGTTTTTT	CASSFGVAAGELFF
TRBV28	TRBJ1-1	.	many	TGTGCCAGCAGTTTATTTCTGGGGGCAGACACTGAAGCTTTCTTT	CASSLFLGADTEAFF
TRBV6-1	TRBJ2-7	TRBD2	many	TGTGCCAGCAGACCTCTAGCGGTATCCTACGAGCAGTACTTC	CASRPLAVSYEQYF
TRBV5-1	TRBJ2-7	.	.	TGCGCCAGCACCGATGGCGGGGATTGGAGTGAGCAGTACTTC	CASTDGGDWSEQYF
TRBV9	TRBJ2-7	.	few	TGTGCCAGCAGCGTTCAGGGTGGCGAGCAGTACTTC	CASSVQGGEQYF
TRBV7-6	TRBJ2-7	TRBD2	.	TGTGCCAGCAGTCAACATAGCGGGAGGGCCTTGAGTGAGCAGTACTTC	CASSQHSGRALSEQYF